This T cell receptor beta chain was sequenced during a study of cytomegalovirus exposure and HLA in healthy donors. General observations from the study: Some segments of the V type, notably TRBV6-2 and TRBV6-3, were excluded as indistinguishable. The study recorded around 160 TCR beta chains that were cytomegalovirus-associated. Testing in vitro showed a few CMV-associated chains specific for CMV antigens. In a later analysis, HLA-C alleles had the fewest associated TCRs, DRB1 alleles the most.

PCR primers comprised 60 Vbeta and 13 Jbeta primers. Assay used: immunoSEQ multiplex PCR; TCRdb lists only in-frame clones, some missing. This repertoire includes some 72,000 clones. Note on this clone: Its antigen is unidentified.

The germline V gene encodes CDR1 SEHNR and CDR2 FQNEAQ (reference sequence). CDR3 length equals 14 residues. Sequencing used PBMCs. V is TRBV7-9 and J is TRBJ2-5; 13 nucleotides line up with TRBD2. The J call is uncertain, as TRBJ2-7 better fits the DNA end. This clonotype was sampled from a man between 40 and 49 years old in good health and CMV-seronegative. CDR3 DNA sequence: TGTGCCAGCAGCACGGGACTAGCGGGGTACGAGCAGTACTTC. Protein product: CASSTGLAGYEQYF.